This T cell receptor beta chain is drawn from a study of CD8 T cells in Susac syndrome. Random hexamers served to reverse transcribe roughly 0.45 to 1 ug RNA. immunoSEQ multiplex PCR amplified TCR beta CDR3 across 54 Vbeta, 13 Jbeta. TCRdb re-derived calls from the immunoSEQ multiplex PCR reads in MiXCR, one entry per CDR3 protein. This table has 75,000 to 95,000 distinct CDR3 sequences, around 90% appearing once. CD8+ and CD4+ T cells circulating in blood were sequenced for TCR beta. Looked up from germline, CDR1 is MNHEY and CDR2 is SMNVEV (reference sequence). The CDR3 sequence is 14 residues long. J lost 3 bases, V lost 5 bases, and 4 bases had no gene match.

The chain uses TRBV27 and TRBJ2-7; the match to TRBD1 covers 10 bases. This receptor was identified in a human donor with multiple sclerosis. The sample was CD8+ T cells from PBMCs. The CDR3 DNA sequence: TGTGCCAGCAGTACTGGACAGGGGGTCTACGAGCAGTACTTC. Its translation: CASSTGQGVYEQYF.